These 21 T cell receptor beta chains were all obtained from the same sample, sequenced in a study of control samples from healthy donors and cancer patients. Using immunoSEQ multiplex PCR, the repertoire was profiled, and TCRdb retains in-frame clones only, with some absent. The data show approximately 100,000 clones, with more than 85% seen just once and 7.8% held by the top ten. Sequencing was done on a sample of blood. The receptors were sampled from a man younger than 40 in good health.

The rearrangement links TRBV6-5 to TRBJ1-2; 8 nucleotides line up with TRBD1. Looked up from germline, CDR1 is MNHEY and CDR2 is SVGAGI. The V and J ends lost 6 bases and 6 bases, in that order; junction bases with no gene match: 6. The CDR3 is 13 amino acids. CDR3 amino acids: CASSFDRGDGYTF. CDR3 coding DNA: TGTGCCAGCAGCTTCGACAGGGGAGATGGCTACACCTTC.

J is TRBJ1-2 and V is TRBV24-1, with 7 bases lining up with TRBD1. CDR3 length: 13 amino acids. CDR1 is KGHDR, CDR2 SFDVKD, per germline. Unmatched junction bases numbered 7, after V lost 7 bases and J lost 6 bases. CDR3: CATRGTEIHGYTF. Written as DNA, the CDR3 is TGTGCCACCAGAGGGACAGAAATTCATGGCTACACCTTC.

The chain is built from TRBV11-2 and TRBJ1-2; the D is unclear. The CDR3 spans 15 residues. Trimming pared 1 base from V and 6 bases from J, leaving 15 bases between. Germline lookup yields CDR1 SGHAT and CDR2 FQNNGV. Here the CDR3 DNA reads TGTGCCAGCAGCTTAGGACCCGCGGGGAGGGATGGCTACACCTTC. Amino acids: CASSLGPAGRDGYTF. Together with reference TRBV11-2 and TRBJ1-2, the CDR3 gives the full variable domain: EAGVAQSPRYKIIEKRQSVAFWCNPISGHATLYWYQQILGQGPKLLIQFQNNGVVDDSQLPKDRFSAERLKGVDSTLKIQPAKLEDSAVYLCASSLGPAGRDGYTFGSGTRLTVV.

V usage is TRBV11-2 and J usage is TRBJ2-1; 10 bases are shared with TRBD2. With 8 bases clipped from V and 7 bases from J, the junction kept 8 bases outside the gene matches. The CDR3 is 14 residues long. Germline V lookup: CDR1 SGHAT, CDR2 FQNNGV. The CDR3 sequence is CASGGLAERNEQFF. In DNA, the CDR3 is TGTGCCAGCGGAGGACTAGCGGAGCGGAATGAGCAGTTCTTC.

For the CDR3, the DNA is TGTGCCAGCAGCTTACTAGCGGGGGGAGATACGCAGTATTTT. Translation gives CASSLLAGGDTQYF. The V gene is TRBV11-3, the J gene TRBJ2-3; TRBD2 matches at 11 bases. Per germline, CDR1 SGHNT and CDR2 YENEEA. Trimming at V came to 2 bases and at J to 5 bases, leaving 0 bases not matched to a gene. The CDR3 is made up of 14 amino acids. Full variable domain (missing parts from reference TRBV11-3 and TRBJ2-3): EAGVVQSPRYKIIEKKQPVAFWCNPISGHNTLYWYLQNLGQGPELLIRYENEEAVDDSQLPKDRFSAERLKGVDSTLKIQPAELGDSAVYLCASSLLAGGDTQYFGPGTRLTVL.

V is TRBV24-1 and J is TRBJ1-5, with TRBD1 matching 7 bases. CDR3 size: 19 residues. CDR1 and CDR2 (germline): KGHDR, SFDVKD. Trimming at V came to 4 bases and at J to 2 bases, leaving 16 bases not matched to a gene. The CDR3 region is CATSDPGTADPTGNQPQHF. DNA of the CDR3: TGTGCCACCAGTGACCCCGGGACAGCTGATCCTACAGGCAATCAGCCCCAGCATTTT.

The V and J genes are TRBV12-5 and TRBJ2-4, with a weak D call TRBD1 (5 bases). V dropped 7 bases and J dropped 4 bases, with 14 bases sitting between them. This CDR3 comprises 14 residues. Germline values: CDR1 LGHNT, CDR2 FRNRAP. In nucleotides, the CDR3 is TGTGCTAGTGCCCCGACCCGACAGAAAAACATTCAGTACTTC. This sequence encodes CASAPTRQKNIQYF.

The genes are TRBV6-4 and TRBJ1-1; D perhaps matches TRBD1 (5 bases). The V gene's germline CDR1 is MRHNA and CDR2 SNTAGT. This CDR3 is built from 13 residues. Trimming shortened V by 6 bases and J by 2 bases, and 10 bases separated the two germline ends. CDR3 region: CASSWGVNTEAFF. CDR3 sequence (DNA): TGTGCCAGCAGCTGGGGGGTAAACACTGAAGCTTTCTTT.

The sample holds a few counts of this clone. The genes are TRBV30 and TRBJ1-5; TRBD1 aligns across 7 bases. Unmatched junction bases numbered 3, after V lost 1 base and J lost 3 bases. The CDR3 consists of 14 residues. The germline V gene has CDR1 GTSNPN and CDR2 SVGIG (reference sequence). In nucleotides, the CDR3 is TGTGCCTGGAGTGAACAGGGGACCAATCAGCCCCAGCATTTT. This sequence encodes CAWSEQGTNQPQHF.

V usage is TRBV5-4 and J usage is TRBJ1-1; D is ambiguous. The CDR3 has 13 amino acids. Germline V gene data show CDR1 as SGHNT and CDR2 as YYREEE (reference sequence). Deletions cut 6 bases from V and 0 bases from J, with 9 bases between. The CDR3, as DNA: TGTGCCAGCAAGGAGTACCTGAACACTGAAGCTTTCTTT. This gives the protein CASKEYLNTEAFF. Using reference TRBV5-4 and TRBJ1-1 for the parts outside the CDR3, the full variable domain is ETGVTQSPTHLIKTRGQQVTLRCSSQSGHNTVSWYQQALGQGPQFIFQYYREEENGRGNFPPRFSGLQFPNYSSELNVNALELDDSALYLCASKEYLNTEAFFGQGTRLTVV.

The chain employs TRBV28 and TRBJ2-2, with D perhaps matching TRBD1 or TRBD2 (6 bases each). Germline values: CDR1 MDHEN, CDR2 SYDVKM. This CDR3 has 16 amino acids. V shed 2 bases and J shed 8 bases, with 18 bases lying between them. The CDR3 DNA is TGTGCCAGCAGTTTAGTTGGGGGGCCGGTAAGAGGGGAGCTGTTTTTT. Encoded protein: CASSLVGGPVRGELFF. The variable domain in full, with the rest retrieved from reference TRBV28 and TRBJ2-2, is DVKVTQSSRYLVKRTGEKVFLECVQDMDHENMFWYRQDPGLGLRLIYFSYDVKMKEKGDIPEGYSVSREKKERFSLILESASTNQTSMYLCASSLVGGPVRGELFFGEGSRLTVL.

The CDR3, as DNA: TGTGCCAGCATGGTTAGTCACTCTGGAAACACCATATATTTT. Encoded protein: CASMVSHSGNTIYF. V gene TRBV6-5 combines with J gene TRBJ1-3; D is unresolved. V was cut by 7 bases and J by 0 bases, with 10 bases left in between. Per the germline V gene, CDR1 is MNHEY and CDR2 is SVGAGI. The CDR3 length is 14 residues.

This chain connects TRBV6-5 to TRBJ2-5; D possibly corresponds to TRBD1 (6 bases). Germline CDR1 and CDR2: MNHEY and SVGAGI. This CDR3 comprises 14 residues. V gave up 10 bases and J gave up 9 bases, with 24 bases separating them. CDR3 sequence: CATSRGGPWAAQYF. The CDR3 DNA follows: TGTGCCACTTCTCGTGGGGGCCCCTGGGCGGCCCAGTACTTC.

The chain employs TRBV4-1 and TRBJ2-1; the match to TRBD2 covers 11 bases. The V and J ends lost 6 bases and 10 bases, in that order; junction bases with no gene match: 8. CDR3 length: 14 amino acids. Germline-derived CDR1 and CDR2 are MGHRA and YSYEKL. CDR3 region: CASSPLAGGGEQFF. The DNA of the CDR3 is TGCGCCAGCAGTCCCCTAGCGGGAGGTGGGGAGCAGTTCTTC.

This rearrangement joins TRBV7-2 to TRBJ1-1, with D uncertain. V was cut by 2 bases and J by 1 base, with 5 bases left in between. The germline gives CDR1 SGHTA, CDR2 FQGNSA. The CDR3 is 13 residues long. The CDR3 loop reads CASSLWGNTEAFF. DNA for the CDR3: TGTGCCAGCAGCTTATGGGGGAACACTGAAGCTTTCTTT.

The V and J genes are TRBV6-6 and TRBJ1-4; weak D call: TRBD1 (5 bases). Germline loops: CDR1 MNHNY, CDR2 SVGAGI (reference sequence). The CDR3 is 15 residues long. Trimming cost V 0 bases and J 0 bases, with 5 bases left between them. The chain's CDR3 is CASSYSGATNEKLFF. The DNA of the CDR3 is TGTGCCAGCAGTTACTCGGGGGCAACTAATGAAAAACTGTTTTTT.

CDR3 DNA: TGTGCCAGCAGTGAAGCCGTTGTGGGGGTCATCTATGGCTACACCTTC. Its translation is CASSEAVVGVIYGYTF. The chain has TRBV6-1 and TRBJ1-2, with D perhaps TRBD1 (5 bases). From germline, CDR1 is MNHNS and CDR2 SASEGT. The CDR3 runs 16 residues. V lost 0 bases and J 4 bases, leaving 15 bases between the germline ends.

This clone was recorded only once. The chain joins TRBV6-5 to TRBJ1-1; TRBD1 is a possible D gene (5 bases). Trimming left V 6 bases short and J 8 bases short, with 16 bases between. In germline, CDR1 is MNHEY, CDR2 SVGAGI. The CDR3 is 13 amino acids. The DNA of the CDR3 is TGTGCCAGCAGGCTTCTCGGGACCGCGGAAGCTTTCTTT. Protein: CASRLLGTAEAFF.

J is TRBJ2-3 and V is TRBV5-4; 8 bases are a match to TRBD1. Trimming took 4 bases from V and 3 from J; bases not matched to a gene: 7. The germline V gene has CDR1 SGHNT and CDR2 YYREEE (reference sequence). This CDR3 is built from 15 residues. CDR3 in amino acids: CASSLGQGITDTQYF. DNA of the CDR3: TGTGCCAGCAGCCTCGGACAGGGAATAACAGATACGCAGTATTTT.

The J gene is TRBJ1-1, the V gene TRBV29-1; perhaps TRBD1 as D (5 bases). Germline values: CDR1 SQVTM, CDR2 ANQGSEA. The CDR3 has 14 residues. V lost 4 bases and J lost 2, with 14 bases in between. This CDR3 reads CSVGGRALNTEAFF. DNA of the CDR3: TGCAGCGTTGGCGGCAGGGCTCTTAACACTGAAGCTTTCTTT.

The gene calls are TRBV5-4 and TRBJ2-5; 7 positions match TRBD2. Per the germline V gene, CDR1 is SGHNT and CDR2 is YYREEE (reference sequence). V dropped 4 bases and J dropped 2; count of bases not matched to a gene: 8. CDR3 size: 15 residues. This CDR3 is CASSRPGTIQETQYF. The CDR3 DNA reads TGTGCCAGCAGCCGGCCGGGGACTATTCAAGAGACCCAGTACTTC.